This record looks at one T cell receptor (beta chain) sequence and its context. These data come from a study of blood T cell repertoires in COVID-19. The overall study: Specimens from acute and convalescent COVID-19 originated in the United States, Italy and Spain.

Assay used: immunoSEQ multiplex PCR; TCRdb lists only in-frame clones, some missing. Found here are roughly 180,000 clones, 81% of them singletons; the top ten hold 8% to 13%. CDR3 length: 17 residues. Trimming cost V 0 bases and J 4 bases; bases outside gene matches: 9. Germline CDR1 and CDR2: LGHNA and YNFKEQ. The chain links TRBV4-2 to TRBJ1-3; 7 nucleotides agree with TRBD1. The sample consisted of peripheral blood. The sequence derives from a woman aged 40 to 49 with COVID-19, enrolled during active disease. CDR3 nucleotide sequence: TGTGCCAGCAGCCAAGATCCTGGGACAGTGTACGGAAACACCATATATTTT. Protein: CASSQDPGTVYGNTIYF.